Listed here are 9 T cell receptor beta chains from one sample, sequenced in a study of a mutant IDH1 vaccine in newly diagnosed glioma. Indicated time point: baseline, week 1 (first vaccination visit). This sample's treatment: pre-vaccination baseline after standard-of-care therapy. TCRdb's copy holds only in-frame clones and misses some; the assay was immunoSEQ multiplex PCR. This table holds approximately 52,000 clones, about 74% found once. Material: PBMCs, obtained from a glioma patient treated with radiotherapy, temozolomide or both. The receptors shown here come from a woman aged 40 to 50 with glioma.

The rearrangement links TRBV11-3 to TRBJ2-2; possible D gene TRBD2, 5 bases. The germline gives CDR1 SGHNT, CDR2 YENEEA. V lost 8 bases and J 5 bases, leaving 12 bases between the germline ends. The CDR3 consists of 13 residues. The CDR3 bases are TGTGCCAGCGGAGGACCACGAACCGGGGAGCTGTTTTTT. Amino acids: CASGGPRTGELFF. Variable domain in full (rest from reference TRBV11-3 and TRBJ2-2): EAGVVQSPRYKIIEKKQPVAFWCNPISGHNTLYWYLQNLGQGPELLIRYENEEAVDDSQLPKDRFSAERLKGVDSTLKIQPAELGDSAVYLCASGGPRTGELFFGEGSRLTVL.

The chain carries TRBV9 and TRBJ1-2; 7 positions agree with TRBD1. This CDR3 is built from 14 residues. Germline lookup yields CDR1 SGDLS and CDR2 YYNGEE. The V and J ends lost 4 bases and 5 bases, in that order; junction bases with no gene match: 8. The CDR3 here is CASSSQGGLYGYTF. CDR3 bases: TGTGCCAGCAGCTCCCAGGGGGGACTTTATGGCTACACCTTC.

The genes are TRBV4-1 and TRBJ2-5; 9 nucleotides line up with TRBD2. Germline CDR1 reads MGHRA; CDR2 reads YSYEKL. The CDR3 has 15 residues. The trim removed 3 bases at V and 5 bases at J, leaving 7 bases unmatched. The CDR3 loop reads CASSQGGGARETQYF. DNA for the CDR3: TGCGCCAGCAGCCAGGGCGGGGGGGCCCGGGAGACCCAGTACTTC.

V is TRBV7-8 and J is TRBJ2-3; the match to TRBD2 covers 7 bases. The CDR3 spans 15 residues. In germline, CDR1 is SGHVS, CDR2 FQNEAQ. Losses at the gene ends were 5 bases for V and 3 bases for J; bases not matched to a gene: 8. CDR3 DNA: TGTGCCAGCAGCCTGCGCAGCGGGGTAACAGATACGCAGTATTTT. This gives the protein CASSLRSGVTDTQYF.

This chain uses TRBV4-1 with TRBJ1-4, with no clear D. V lost 0 bases and J lost 8, with 13 bases in between. The CDR3 sequence is 15 residues long. Germline V CDR1 and CDR2: MGHRA, YSYEKL. DNA of the CDR3: TGCGCCAGCAGCCAAGAGGGCGGCCCTGGGGAAAAACTGTTTTTT. This gives the protein CASSQEGGPGEKLFF.

This clone came up a few times. The chain couples TRBV5-1 to TRBJ1-5, with 7 bases identical to TRBD1. With 1 base clipped from V and 7 bases from J, the junction kept 2 bases outside the gene matches. Germline V gene lookup returns CDR1 SGHRS and CDR2 YFSETQ. The CDR3 extends over 13 amino acids. DNA for the CDR3: TGCGCCAGCAGCTTGCGACAGGGACAGCCCCAGCATTTT. Encoded protein: CASSLRQGQPQHF.

This chain links TRBV29-1 with TRBJ2-1, with 12 bases identical to TRBD2. Germline V gene data show CDR1 as SQVTM and CDR2 as ANQGSEA. This CDR3 comprises 15 residues. Unmatched junction bases numbered 8, after V lost 3 bases and J lost 8 bases. For the CDR3, the DNA is TGCAGCGTTGATCTAGCGGGGGGGATAATAGATGAGCAGTTCTTC. Its protein is CSVDLAGGIIDEQFF.

This clone was seen once. The chain uses TRBV7-8 and TRBJ2-3; 9 bases are shared with TRBD1. Germline V gene lookup returns CDR1 SGHVS and CDR2 FQNEAQ. The CDR3 is 14 amino acids. With V trimmed by 5 bases and J by 4 bases, 4 bases remained unmatched. CDR3 coding DNA: TGTGCCAGCAGCGCGGGACAGGGCCCAGATACGCAGTATTTT. It yields the protein CASSAGQGPDTQYF.

The V call is TRBV10-3, the J call TRBJ1-2; tentative D call: TRBD1 (5 bases). This CDR3 contains 12 residues. The germline gives CDR1 ENHRY, CDR2 SYGVKD. V gave up 4 bases and J gave up 10 bases, with 13 bases separating them. This CDR3 reads CAISGDSPAYTF. DNA for the CDR3: TGTGCCATCAGTGGCGACAGCCCGGCCTACACCTTC.